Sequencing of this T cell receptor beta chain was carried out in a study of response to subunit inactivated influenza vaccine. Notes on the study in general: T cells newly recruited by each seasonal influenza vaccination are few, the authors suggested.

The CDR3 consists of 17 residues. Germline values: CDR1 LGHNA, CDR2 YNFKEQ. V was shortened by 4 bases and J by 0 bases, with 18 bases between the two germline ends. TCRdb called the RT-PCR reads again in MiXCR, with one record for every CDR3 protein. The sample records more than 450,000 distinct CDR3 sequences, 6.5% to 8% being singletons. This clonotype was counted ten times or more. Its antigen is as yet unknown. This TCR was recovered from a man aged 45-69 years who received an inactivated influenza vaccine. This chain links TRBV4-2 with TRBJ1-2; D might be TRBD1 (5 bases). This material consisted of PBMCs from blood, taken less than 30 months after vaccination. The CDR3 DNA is TGTGCCAGCAGCCCGTCCCAGGACATAGCTTCTAACTATGGCTACACCTTC. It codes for CASSPSQDIASNYGYTF.